This T cell receptor (beta chain) comes out of a study of blood T cell repertoires in COVID-19. At the level of the study: From T cells, B-cell-depleted T cells, or PBMCs came the material, which was cDNA or gDNA.

Original data processing: Reference gene primer amplification gave estimated nucleated cell counts. Assay: immunoSEQ multiplex PCR; the TCRdb copy retains only in-frame clones and omits some. That table furnishes V, J and clone size, whereas the DNA furnished D and trimming. The sample lists fewer than 70,000 clones, around 90% occurring once. This CDR3 comprises 15 residues. Trimming removed 0 bases from V and 5 bases from J, with 14 bases in between. The V gene's germline CDR1 is SGHDT and CDR2 YYEEEE. The sequenced material came from peripheral blood. The chain has TRBV5-6 and TRBJ1-1, with a tentative D call TRBD1 (6 bases). This sequence originates from a man between 50 and 59 years old with active COVID-19. CDR3 sequence: CASSLEAGVATEAFF. The CDR3 nucleotides are TGTGCCAGCAGCTTGGAGGCAGGGGTGGCGACTGAAGCTTTCTTT. Full variable domain (outside the CDR3, taken from reference TRBV5-6 and TRBJ1-1): DAGVTQSPTHLIKTRGQQVTLRCSPKSGHDTVSWYQQALGQGPQFIFQYYEEEERQRGNFPDRFSGHQFPNYSSELNVNALLLGDSALYLCASSLEAGVATEAFFGQGTRLTVV.